This T cell receptor (beta chain) is drawn from a study of blood T cell repertoires in COVID-19 (dated by TCRdb to the early 2020s). In the study overall: Collaborator samples came from the United States, Italy and Spain and covered acute and convalescent phases of COVID-19. A freely available public database, intended as a resource for researchers studying the immune response to SARS-CoV-2, is where the repertoires were released. Where available, HLA class I and class II types were obtained from metadata supplied by the sample provider rather than from assay-based typing. Deeply sampled blood TCRbeta repertoires from subjects exposed to, actively infected with, or recovered from COVID-19 were included in the dataset. The material from the prospective study consisted of cDNA or gDNA derived from T cells, B-cell-depleted T cells, or PBMCs. The samples were drawn from the first 160 participants of the ongoing ImmuneRACE study and from over 950 subjects provided by 6 global collaborators. Nearly every sample came with metadata listing a de-identified subject ID, COVID-19 status, age in years and sex. Broad study findings and their caveats: How much clinical and demographic metadata was included differed by source and by participant, and the metadata was provided uncurated.

Deletion took 0 bases off V and 7 bases off J, with a span of 13 bases between the germline ends. From the cysteine through the phenylalanine, the CDR3 covers 14 amino acids. Only the CDR3 region is kept as DNA, spanning 42 bases read in frame from base 1. The germline V gene encodes CDR1 SGHNT and CDR2 YYREEE (reference sequence). The immunoSEQ Assay, a bias-controlled multiplex PCR, was used to amplify TCRbeta CDR3 regions from genomic DNA. In the authors' own workflow: Nucleated cell counts per sample were estimated from amplification of reference gene primers within the assay. To quantify the absolute abundance of each unique TCRbeta CDR3 rearrangement, sequence reads were collapsed and filtered. For each sample, productive Simpson clonality was calculated as the square root of Simpson's diversity index over productive rearrangements. TCRdb took this table from immuneACCESS and kept in-frame rearrangements with V and J called. Such tables lack part of the clones; where checked against another copy, unresolved V genes explain under half of the gap, and the rest is unexplained. The V and J calls and clone size were taken over from that table, and D and trimming were inferred from the DNA. The sample profile shows fewer than 450,000 clones; about 90% of them were found once. The ten biggest clones cover about 3.5% of the sample.

Samples from volunteer blood donors who had recovered from COVID-19 were contributed by a second Seattle source. Collaborating institutions collected whole blood in K2EDTA tubes following their own protocols. For TCRbeta analysis, collaborators shipped samples as frozen whole blood, isolated PBMCs, or DNA extracted from either of those sample types. With regard to this clone: Its target antigen remains unknown. No qualities accompany the bases; no much larger clone lies one base away.

This TCR was recovered from a young woman who had recovered from COVID-19. Material: peripheral blood. The receptor chain draws on TRBV5-4 and TRBJ2-5; possibly the D gene is TRBD1, per 5 matching bases. CDR3 loop: CASSLAGGAGTQYF. The nucleotide sequence reads TGTGCCAGCAGCTTGGCCGGTGGGGCTGGGACCCAGTACTTC.